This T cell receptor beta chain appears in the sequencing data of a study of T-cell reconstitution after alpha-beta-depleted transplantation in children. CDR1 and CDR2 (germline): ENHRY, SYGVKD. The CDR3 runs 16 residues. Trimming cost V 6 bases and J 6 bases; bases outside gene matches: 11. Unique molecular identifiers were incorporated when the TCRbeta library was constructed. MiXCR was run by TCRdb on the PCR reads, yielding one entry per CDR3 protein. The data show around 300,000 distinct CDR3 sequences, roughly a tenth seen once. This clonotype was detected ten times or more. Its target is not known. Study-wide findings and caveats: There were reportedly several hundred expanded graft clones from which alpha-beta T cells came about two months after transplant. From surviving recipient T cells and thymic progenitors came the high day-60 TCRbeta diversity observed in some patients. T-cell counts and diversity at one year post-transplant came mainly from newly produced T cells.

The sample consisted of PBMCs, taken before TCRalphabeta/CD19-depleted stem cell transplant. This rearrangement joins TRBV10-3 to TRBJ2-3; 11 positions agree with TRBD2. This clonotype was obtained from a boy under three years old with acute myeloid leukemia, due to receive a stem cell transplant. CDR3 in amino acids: CAISQVLAGVADTQYF. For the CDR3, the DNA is TGTGCCATCAGCCAGGTACTAGCGGGAGTCGCGGATACGCAGTATTTT.